The 2 T cell receptor beta chains given below trace back to one sample, sequenced in a study of shared clonotypes between healthy human individuals. The method was immunoSEQ multiplex PCR; TCRdb's version includes in-frame clones alone and lacks a portion of them. The data hold roughly 2.2 million clones, with approximately 95% observed a single time. Sequenced material: naive CD4+ T cells from PBMCs. Subset denoted: CD45RA+ positively selected. These receptors were obtained from a man aged 18 to 30 in good health. Some clones in this sample may be carry-over from other donors' samples.

This clone was found a few times. V is TRBV9 and J is TRBJ1-5; D is possibly TRBD1 (6 bases). With 4 bases removed from V and 3 bases from J, the gap between germline ends came to 11 bases. Germline CDR1 and CDR2: SGDLS and YYNGEE. CDR3 length: 14 amino acids. The CDR3 DNA reads as TGTGCCAGCAGCCCCTACAGGGACAATCAGCCCCAGCATTTT. Encoded protein: CASSPYRDNQPQHF.

A few counts support this clone. The genes are TRBV10-3 and TRBJ2-2; TRBD2 matches at 10 bases. Germline V CDR1 and CDR2: ENHRY, SYGVKD. The J segment lost 5 bases and the V segment lost 3 bases, leaving 3 bases of the junction unmatched. This CDR3 is 15 amino acids long. For the CDR3, the DNA is TGTGCCATCAGTGAACTAGCGGGACGTACCGGGGAGCTGTTTTTT. Translating it yields CAISELAGRTGELFF.